The rows below give T cell receptor beta chains drawn from one sample of a study of cytomegalovirus exposure and HLA in healthy donors. The assay was immunoSEQ multiplex PCR, and TCRdb's table has in-frame clones only and misses some. The sample shows about 200,000 clones, roughly four fifths of them seen only once. The sample consisted of PBMCs. These receptors came from a girl aged 2 to 10 in good health and CMV-seronegative. Each CDR3 is given with its conserved first and last residue. D genes are given only for firm matches. Some rows have no size entry. The others give once, few or many, or a class for an expanded clone.

TRBJ1-5	.	TRBV6-1	.	TGTGCCAGCAGTGACGCCCCTAAGACAGTTGCCCGCAATCAGCCCCAGCATTTT	CASSDAPKTVARNQPQHF
TRBJ2-3	TRBD2	TRBV15	.	TGTGCCACCAGAAGGACTAGCGGTGCAGATACGCAGTATTTT	CATRRTSGADTQYF
TRBJ1-1	.	TRBV7-2	once	TGTGCCAGCAGCTTACGGGGGGCTTCTGAAGCTTTCTTT	CASSLRGASEAFF
TRBJ2-1	TRBD2	TRBV2	.	TGTGCCAGCGGGGGGACTAGCGGGAGGTTTAGCTCCTACAATGAGCAGTTCTTC	CASGGTSGRFSSYNEQFF
TRBJ1-2	.	TRBV27	.	TGTGCCAGCAGTTCTTCAGGGCTCCGCTACACCTTC	CASSSSGLRYTF
TRBJ2-1	TRBD2	TRBV7-8	.	TGTGCCAGCAGCCTCACCGGGACTAGTTGGTATGAGCAGTTCTTC	CASSLTGTSWYEQFF
TRBJ2-1	.	TRBV19	few	TGTGCCAGTAGGGTTAGCGGAGCGAGCTCCTACAATGAGCAGTTCTTC	CASRVSGASSYNEQFF
TRBJ2-1	TRBD2	TRBV7-3	.	TGTGCCAGCAGCTCCACGGGCGGGGGATACAATGAGCAGTTCTTC	CASSSTGGGYNEQFF
TRBJ2-7	.	TRBV7-9	.	TGTGCCAGCAGCTCCGACCCTAGTGGACTGCAAACCTACGAGCAGTACTTC	CASSSDPSGLQTYEQYF
TRBJ1-2	.	TRBV19	.	TGTGCCACTTGGTTTGTCGCGGATGGCTACACCTTC	CATWFVADGYTF
TRBJ2-5	TRBD2	TRBV5-4	.	TGTGCCAGCAGCGCCGGGACTAGCGGGGGGCCACGGAGAGAGACCCAGTACTTC	CASSAGTSGGPRRETQYF
TRBJ2-3	.	TRBV6-5	.	TGTGCCAGCAGTCCGGGACTTTCCGCAGATACGCAGTATTTT	CASSPGLSADTQYF
TRBJ1-1	.	TRBV7-8	.	TGTGCCAGCAGCACTAGGACGGGGATGAACACTGAAGCTTTCTTC	CASSTRTGMNTEAFF
TRBJ1-1	.	TRBV11-2	.	TGTGCCAGCAGCTTAGAGTTGGGCAGGGCGGCGACTGAAGCTTTCTTT	CASSLELGRAATEAFF
TRBJ1-2	.	TRBV6-5	.	TGTGCCAGCAGGGGAACAGGGTTAGGAGGCTACACCTTC	CASRGTGLGGYTF
TRBJ2-1	TRBD2	TRBV15	few	TGTGCCACCAGCAAGGGGCGGGAGGGCCGCGATGAGCAGTTCTTC	CATSKGREGRDEQFF
TRBJ2-5	.	TRBV20-1	once	TGCAGTGCTAGCAGTGAGACCCAGTACTTC	CSASSETQYF
TRBJ2-7	.	TRBV5-4	.	TGTGCCAGCAGCCACGGCGGGGGCTCCTCCTACGAGCAGTACTTC	CASSHGGGSSYEQYF
TRBJ2-7	TRBD2	TRBV7-8	.	TGTGCCAGCAGCCCTAGCGGGGGGGTCGACGAGCAGTACTTC	CASSPSGGVDEQYF
TRBJ2-7	.	TRBV5-6	.	TGTGCCAGCAGCTTGGACACGCTCAACTACGAGCAGTACTTC	CASSLDTLNYEQYF
TRBJ2-7	.	TRBV6-5	.	TGTGCCAGCAGGCCCACAGGGATTCACGGCTACGAGCAGTACTTC	CASRPTGIHGYEQYF
TRBJ1-5	TRBD1	TRBV29-1	.	TGCAGCGTTACTACAGGGGCCGGTCAGCCCCAGCATTTT	CSVTTGAGQPQHF
TRBJ2-3	.	TRBV5-1	.	TGCGCCAGCAGCCAAACAGATACGCAGTATTTT	CASSQTDTQYF
TRBJ2-5	.	TRBV5-1	.	TGCGCCAGCAGCCCCTCCTCTAGCCAAGAGACCCAGTACTTC	CASSPSSSQETQYF
TRBJ1-1	TRBD1	TRBV5-4	.	TGTGCCAGCAGCTTGGAAAGGGGGCGCTTCGCTGAAGCTTTCTTT	CASSLERGRFAEAFF
TRBJ2-7	TRBD1	TRBV4-2	.	TGTGCCAGCAGTCCCGGGACAGACTACGAGCAGTACTTC	CASSPGTDYEQYF
TRBJ2-2	TRBD2	TRBV7-2	.	TGTGCCAGCAGCTTTGTCGGGGGGGGCCTTGGGGAGCTGTTTTTT	CASSFVGGGLGELFF
TRBJ2-2	TRBD1	TRBV19	.	TGTGCCAGTAGTCCAGGACAGGGGCAGGGCACCGGGGAGCTGTTTTTT	CASSPGQGQGTGELFF
TRBJ2-7	TRBD1	TRBV5-4	.	TGTGCCAGCAGCCCCGGACAGGGGGCCCACTACGAGCAGTACTTC	CASSPGQGAHYEQYF
TRBJ2-7	.	TRBV6-5	few	TGTGCCAGCACCAAGTACAGGGAAGGGTCCTACGAGCAGTACTTC	CASTKYREGSYEQYF
TRBJ2-7	.	TRBV27	.	TGTGCCAGCTCTGTAGTTTTTCGAGCGGAAGGGTACTTC	CASSVVFRAEGYF
TRBJ2-3	.	TRBV7-9	.	TGTGCCAGCAGGAGCGGAGATACGCAGTATTTT	CASRSGDTQYF
TRBJ2-1	.	TRBV2	.	TGTGCCAGCCTTGGCGGCGGGGGCTGGGGGAATGAGCAGTTCTTC	CASLGGGGWGNEQFF
TRBJ2-3	.	TRBV7-2	.	TGTGCCAGCAGCTTGATCGGAGCAGATACGCAGTATTTT	CASSLIGADTQYF
TRBJ1-2	.	TRBV2	.	TGTGCCAGCAGTGACGGGGTAGGTGGCTATGGCTACACCTTC	CASSDGVGGYGYTF
TRBJ2-3	.	TRBV27	once	TGTGCCAGCAGTCCCCAGCGGACTAGCACAGATACGCAGTATTTT	CASSPQRTSTDTQYF
TRBJ2-1	.	TRBV9	.	TGTGCCAGCAGCGTAGGGCTGATGGCCTACAATGAGCAGTTCTTC	CASSVGLMAYNEQFF
TRBJ2-5	TRBD1	TRBV18	.	TGTGCCAGCTCACCCTGGGACAGCCTAACCCTAAGACGGTACTTC	CASSPWDSLTLRRYF
TRBJ1-2	.	TRBV4-1	.	TGCGCCAGCAGCCAATTCCACAGGGTTTTAGACTATGGCTACACCTTC	CASSQFHRVLDYGYTF
TRBJ1-3	.	TRBV10-3	.	TGTGCCATCAGTGAGTCGCACAGGACTGGAAACACCATATATTTT	CAISESHRTGNTIYF